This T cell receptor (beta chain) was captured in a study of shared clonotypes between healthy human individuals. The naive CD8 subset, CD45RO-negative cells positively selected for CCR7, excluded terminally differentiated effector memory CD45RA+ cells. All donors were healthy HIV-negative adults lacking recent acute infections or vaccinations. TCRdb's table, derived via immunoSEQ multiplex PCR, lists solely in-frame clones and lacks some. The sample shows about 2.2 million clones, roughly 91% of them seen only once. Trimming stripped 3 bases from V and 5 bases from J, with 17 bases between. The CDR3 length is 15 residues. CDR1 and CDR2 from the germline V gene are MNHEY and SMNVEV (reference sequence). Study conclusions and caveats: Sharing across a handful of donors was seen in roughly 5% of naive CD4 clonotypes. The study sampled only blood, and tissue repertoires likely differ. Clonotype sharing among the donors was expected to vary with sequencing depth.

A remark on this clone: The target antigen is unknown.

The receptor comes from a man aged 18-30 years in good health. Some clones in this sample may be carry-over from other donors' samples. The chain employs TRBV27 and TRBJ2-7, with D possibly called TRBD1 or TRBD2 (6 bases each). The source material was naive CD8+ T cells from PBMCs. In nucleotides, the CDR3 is TGTGCCAGCAGTTTTGCCAGGTCGGGGGCCAACGAGCAGTACTTC. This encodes CASSFARSGANEQYF.